This is a list of T cell receptor beta chains from one sample in a study of early stage breast cancer tumors. Clones were sequenced by immunoSEQ multiplex PCR, and TCRdb holds only the in-frame ones, with some missing. This sample yields over 25,000 clones, of which roughly 50% are seen a single time; around 9.1% belongs to the top ten. Sequencing was performed on breast tumor tissue. These receptors all stem from a person aged 45 to 59 with breast cancer. The CDR3 runs from the conserved cysteine through the conserved F or W. The D gene is left open where the match is weak. The size entry is marked missing in some rows and otherwise reads once, few, many or a size class.

NA,TRBJ2-3,TRBV7-2,TRBD2,CASSLRGKRTSGSSDTQYF,TGTGCCAGCAGCTTGAGGGGCAAAAGGACTAGCGGGAGTTCAGATACGCAGTATTTT
NA,TRBJ2-2,TRBV30,NA,CAYRGASAGELFF,TGTGCCTACCGGGGGGCTAGCGCCGGGGAGCTGTTTTTT
NA,TRBJ1-4,TRBV5-6,TRBD1,CASSRAGTGAEKLFF,TGTGCCAGCAGCCGCGCCGGGACAGGGGCAGAAAAACTGTTTTTT
NA,TRBJ1-1,TRBV27,NA,CASSSVDIWMNTEAFF,TGTGCCAGCAGTTCAGTAGACATTTGGATGAACACTGAAGCTTTCTTT
medium-sized,TRBJ1-1,TRBV7-9,NA,CASSQTANTEAFF,TGTGCCAGCAGCCAGACAGCGAACACTGAAGCTTTCTTT
few,TRBJ1-2,TRBV11-2,TRBD1,CASSPDRGYGYTF,TGTGCCAGCAGCCCGGACAGGGGCTATGGCTACACCTTC
NA,TRBJ2-5,TRBV7-2,NA,CASSPGGHPVETQYF,TGTGCCAGCAGCCCTGGGGGGCACCCCGTTGAGACCCAGTACTTC
medium-sized,TRBJ1-1,TRBV2,NA,CASQGNAEAFF,TGTGCCAGCCAGGGGAATGCTGAAGCTTTCTTT
few,TRBJ2-5,TRBV29-1,TRBD1,CSVEDLYLRTGSRETQYF,TGCAGCGTTGAAGATTTGTACCTGAGGACAGGCAGCAGGGAGACCCAGTACTTC
NA,TRBJ2-2,TRBV19,NA,CASSITGPPVTGELFF,TGTGCCAGTAGTATAACTGGCCCGCCTGTGACCGGGGAGCTGTTTTTT
NA,TRBJ2-7,TRBV7-3,TRBD2,CASSLTSGYEQYF,TGTGCCAGCAGCTTAACTAGCGGGTACGAGCAGTACTTC
NA,TRBJ2-6,TRBV18,NA,CASSPSVDGPGGANVLTF,TGTGCCAGCTCACCCTCAGTTGACGGTCCAGGGGGGGCCAACGTCCTGACTTTC
NA,TRBJ2-7,TRBV7-8,NA,CASSLADEQYF,TGTGCCAGCAGCTTAGCGGACGAGCAGTACTTC
once,TRBJ2-3,TRBV11-2,NA,CASIVSLGTDTQYF,TGTGCCAGCATCGTATCCCTAGGGACAGATACGCAGTATTTT
few,TRBJ2-7,TRBV5-6,TRBD1,CASSLIDRGYEQYF,TGTGCCAGCAGCCTTATCGACAGGGGGTACGAGCAGTACTTC
NA,TRBJ2-3,TRBV11-2,TRBD2,CASSPGLAGEKTSTDTQYF,TGTGCCAGCAGCCCGGGACTAGCGGGAGAGAAGACTAGCACAGATACGCAGTATTTT
once,TRBJ2-3,TRBV7-2,NA,CASSSPGASTDTQYF,TGTGCCAGCAGCTCCCCCGGGGCTAGCACAGATACGCAGTATTTT
NA,TRBJ2-1,TRBV30,NA,CAWSGDQGYNEQFF,TGTGCCTGGAGTGGTGACCAAGGCTACAATGAGCAGTTCTTC
NA,TRBJ1-6,TRBV27,NA,CASRQNPRDSPLHF,TGTGCCAGCAGGCAAAACCCGAGGGATTCACCCCTCCACTTT
NA,TRBJ2-1,TRBV7-9,TRBD2,CASSSPRTSGIQNEQFF,TGTGCCAGCAGCTCCCCTCGGACTAGCGGGATTCAAAATGAGCAGTTCTTC
NA,TRBJ2-3,TRBV7-3,TRBD2,CASSLGLAMNTQYF,TGTGCCAGCAGCTTGGGACTAGCGATGAATACGCAGTATTTT
few,TRBJ2-7,TRBV4-2,TRBD1,CASSQDPGQGAHEQYF,TGTGCCAGCAGCCAAGATCCGGGACAGGGGGCCCACGAGCAGTACTTC
NA,TRBJ2-3,TRBV29-1,NA,CSVVRISLDTQYF,TGCAGCGTTGTTCGTATTAGCTTAGATACGCAGTATTTT
NA,TRBJ2-3,TRBV6-5,NA,CASSRDLTDTQYF,TGTGCCAGCAGTCGGGACTTGACAGATACGCAGTATTTT
NA,TRBJ2-7,TRBV5-4,TRBD2,CASSREWITSGSYEQYF,TGTGCCAGCAGCCGAGAGTGGATTACTAGCGGGAGCTACGAGCAGTACTTC
few,TRBJ1-5,TRBV7-2,NA,CASSLANRDDQPQHF,TGTGCCAGCAGCTTAGCTAACAGGGATGATCAGCCCCAGCATTTT
NA,TRBJ1-1,TRBV6-6,NA,CASRQEWDTEAFF,TGTGCCAGCAGACAGGAGTGGGACACTGAAGCTTTCTTT
NA,TRBJ2-1,TRBV19,TRBD2,CASRREGRSSYNEQFF,TGTGCCAGTCGGCGGGAGGGCCGTAGCTCCTACAATGAGCAGTTCTTC
NA,TRBJ2-3,TRBV6-5,NA,CASSPEGDTQYF,TGTGCCAGCAGCCCGGAGGGAGATACGCAGTATTTT
NA,TRBJ2-3,TRBV19,NA,CASEPGRGTDTQYF,TGTGCCAGCGAACCGGGACGAGGCACAGATACGCAGTATTTT
NA,TRBJ2-7,TRBV7-8,NA,CASSLTRSYEQYF,TGTGCCAGCAGCCTGACTAGATCCTACGAGCAGTACTTC
NA,TRBJ2-1,TRBV5-5,TRBD1,CASSQQGVFRNEQFF,TGTGCCAGCAGCCAACAGGGGGTGTTTAGGAATGAGCAGTTCTTC
NA,TRBJ1-1,TRBV7-2,NA,CASSLSGPNTEAFF,TGTGCCAGCAGCTTGTCAGGGCCGAACACTGAAGCTTTCTTT
few,TRBJ2-4,TRBV4-1,NA,CASSQYTENIQYF,TGCGCCAGCAGCCAATACACGGAAAACATTCAGTACTTC
NA,TRBJ2-7,TRBV6-5,TRBD2,CASSSLAGDGYEQYF,TGTGCCAGCAGCTCACTAGCGGGAGATGGGTACGAGCAGTACTTC
NA,TRBJ1-1,TRBV5-6,NA,CASSYGPPKAEAFF,TGTGCCAGCAGTTACGGACCCCCGAAGGCTGAAGCTTTCTTT
NA,TRBJ2-7,TRBV27,TRBD2,CASSSRLAGDYEQYF,TGTGCCAGCAGTTCCAGACTAGCGGGAGACTACGAGCAGTACTTC
medium-sized,TRBJ2-7,TRBV18,TRBD2,CASSPTGLVLYEQYF,TGTGCCAGCTCACCAACGGGACTAGTACTCTACGAGCAGTACTTC
NA,TRBJ2-7,TRBV27,NA,CASSNSGWLYEQYF,TGTGCCAGCTCAAACTCCGGGTGGCTTTACGAGCAGTACTTC
NA,TRBJ2-7,TRBV6-6,TRBD1,CASSPPGGQGNEQYF,TGTGCCAGCAGTCCCCCCGGGGGACAGGGAAACGAGCAGTACTTC
few,TRBJ2-7,TRBV2,TRBD1,CASRRDRVLGGSSYEQYF,TGTGCCAGCAGGAGGGACAGGGTCCTTGGTGGGAGCTCCTACGAGCAGTACTTC
NA,TRBJ2-3,TRBV11-2,TRBD2,CASSPAPSGSLGDTQYF,TGTGCCAGCAGCCCTGCCCCTAGCGGGAGCCTAGGTGATACGCAGTATTTT
NA,TRBJ2-1,TRBV5-1,NA,CARPRRQNNEQFF,TGCGCCCGTCCCCGGAGGCAGAACAATGAGCAGTTCTTC
NA,TRBJ1-2,TRBV9,TRBD1,CASSVRRTGNNYGYTF,TGTGCCAGCAGCGTAAGAAGGACAGGGAACAACTATGGCTACACCTTC
NA,TRBJ1-5,TRBV30,NA,CAWSAPPSPQHF,TGTGCCTGGAGTGCACCCCCCTCCCCTCAGCATTTT
NA,TRBJ2-7,TRBV4-2,TRBD2,CASSSRSSGTSRGEQYF,TGTGCCAGCAGCTCACGATCTTCCGGGACTAGTCGCGGCGAGCAGTACTTC
NA,TRBJ2-7,TRBV5-4,TRBD1,CASSDPGQGVYEQYF,TGTGCCAGCAGCGACCCGGGACAGGGTGTCTACGAGCAGTACTTC
NA,TRBJ1-2,TRBV11-2,TRBD1,CASSLGTGYGYTF,TGTGCCAGCAGCTTAGGGACAGGCTATGGCTACACCTTC
few,TRBJ2-1,TRBV6-4,TRBD1,CASSDSGTGEYNEQFF,TGTGCCAGCAGTGATTCCGGAACAGGGGAGTACAATGAGCAGTTCTTC
NA,TRBJ1-2,TRBV15,NA,CATSRGDGPYGYTF,TGTGCCACCAGCAGAGGGGATGGACCCTATGGCTACACCTTC
once,TRBJ1-4,TRBV5-8,NA,CASSLNGAFGKLFF,TGTGCCAGCAGCTTGAACGGAGCTTTCGGAAAACTGTTTTTT